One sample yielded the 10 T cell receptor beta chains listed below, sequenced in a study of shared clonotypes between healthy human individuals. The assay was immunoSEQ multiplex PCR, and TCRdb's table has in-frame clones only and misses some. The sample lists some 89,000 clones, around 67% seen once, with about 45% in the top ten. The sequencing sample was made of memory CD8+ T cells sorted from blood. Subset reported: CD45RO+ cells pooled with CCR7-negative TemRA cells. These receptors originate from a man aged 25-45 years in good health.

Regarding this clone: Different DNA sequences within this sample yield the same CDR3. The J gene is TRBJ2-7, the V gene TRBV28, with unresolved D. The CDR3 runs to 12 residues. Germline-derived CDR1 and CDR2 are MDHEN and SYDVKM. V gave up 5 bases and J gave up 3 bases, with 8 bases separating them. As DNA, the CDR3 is TGTGCCAGCAGTCGTACTGACTACGAGCAGTACTTC. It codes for CASSRTDYEQYF.

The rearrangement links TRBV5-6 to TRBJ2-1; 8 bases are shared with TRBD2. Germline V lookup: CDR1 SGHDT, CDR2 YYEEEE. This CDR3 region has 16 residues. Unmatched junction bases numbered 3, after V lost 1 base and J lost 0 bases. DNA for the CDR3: TGTGCCAGCAGCTTGTTTGGGACTAGCTCCTACAATGAGCAGTTCTTC. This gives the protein CASSLFGTSSYNEQFF.

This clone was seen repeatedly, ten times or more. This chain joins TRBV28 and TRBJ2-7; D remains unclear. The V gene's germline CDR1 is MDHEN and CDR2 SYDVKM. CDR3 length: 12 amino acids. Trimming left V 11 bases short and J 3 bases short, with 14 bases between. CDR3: CAHASGDYEQYF. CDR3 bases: TGTGCCCACGCATCCGGAGACTACGAGCAGTACTTC. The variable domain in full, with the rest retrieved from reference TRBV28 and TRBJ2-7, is DVKVTQSSRYLVKRTGEKVFLECVQDMDHENMFWYRQDPGLGLRLIYFSYDVKMKEKGDIPEGYSVSREKKERFSLILESASTNQTSMYLCAHASGDYEQYFGPGTRLTVT.

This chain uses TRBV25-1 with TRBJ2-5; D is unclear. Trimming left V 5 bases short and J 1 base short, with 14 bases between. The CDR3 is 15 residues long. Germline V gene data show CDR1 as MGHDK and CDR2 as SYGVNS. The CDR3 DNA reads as TGTGCCAGCAGTCCTGGGTGGGCAACCCAAGAGACCCAGTACTTC. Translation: CASSPGWATQETQYF.

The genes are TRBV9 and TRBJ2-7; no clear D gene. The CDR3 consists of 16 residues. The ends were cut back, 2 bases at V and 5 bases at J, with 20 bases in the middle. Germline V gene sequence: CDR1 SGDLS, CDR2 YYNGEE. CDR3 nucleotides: TGTGCCAGCAGCGTCAAATCTCTAGGGCCTCCCCACGAGCAGTACTTC. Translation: CASSVKSLGPPHEQYF.

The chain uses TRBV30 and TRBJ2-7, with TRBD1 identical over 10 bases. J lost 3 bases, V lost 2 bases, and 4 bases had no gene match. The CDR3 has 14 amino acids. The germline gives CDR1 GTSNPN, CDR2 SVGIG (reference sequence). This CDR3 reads CAWSTGTGDYEQYF. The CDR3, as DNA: TGTGCCTGGAGTACCGGGACAGGGGACTACGAGCAGTACTTC.

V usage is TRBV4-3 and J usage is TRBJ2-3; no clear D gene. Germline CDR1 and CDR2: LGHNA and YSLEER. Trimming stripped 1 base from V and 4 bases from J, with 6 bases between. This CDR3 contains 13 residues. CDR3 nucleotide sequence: TGCGCCAGCAGCCAAGGGCTAGCAGATACGCAGTATTTT. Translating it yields CASSQGLADTQYF.

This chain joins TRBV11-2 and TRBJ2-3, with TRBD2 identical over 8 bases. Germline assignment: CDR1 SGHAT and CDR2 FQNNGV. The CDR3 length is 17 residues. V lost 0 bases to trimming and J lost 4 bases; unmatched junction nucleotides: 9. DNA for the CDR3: TGTGCCAGCAGCTTAGATATCGAGCGGGAGTTGGCAGATACGCAGTATTTT. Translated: CASSLDIERELADTQYF.

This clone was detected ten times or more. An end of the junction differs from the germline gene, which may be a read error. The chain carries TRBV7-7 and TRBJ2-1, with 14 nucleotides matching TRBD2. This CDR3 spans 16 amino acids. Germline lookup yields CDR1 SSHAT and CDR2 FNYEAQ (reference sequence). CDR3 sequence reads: CASSQLPGLAGEQQFF. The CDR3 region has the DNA TGTGCTAGCAGCCAGCTTCCGGGACTAGCGGGAGAACAGCAGTTCTTC.

In DNA, the CDR3 is TGTGCCAGCAGTGAGGGACAGTATTCGGAGTTCTTC. Its translation is CASSEGQYSEFF. This sequence joins TRBV2 and TRBJ2-1; 7 bases match TRBD1. V trimming: 3 bases; J trimming: 14 bases; junction bases outside the gene matches: 7. Germline V gene sequence: CDR1 SNHLY, CDR2 FYNNEI. The CDR3 is made up of 12 amino acids.